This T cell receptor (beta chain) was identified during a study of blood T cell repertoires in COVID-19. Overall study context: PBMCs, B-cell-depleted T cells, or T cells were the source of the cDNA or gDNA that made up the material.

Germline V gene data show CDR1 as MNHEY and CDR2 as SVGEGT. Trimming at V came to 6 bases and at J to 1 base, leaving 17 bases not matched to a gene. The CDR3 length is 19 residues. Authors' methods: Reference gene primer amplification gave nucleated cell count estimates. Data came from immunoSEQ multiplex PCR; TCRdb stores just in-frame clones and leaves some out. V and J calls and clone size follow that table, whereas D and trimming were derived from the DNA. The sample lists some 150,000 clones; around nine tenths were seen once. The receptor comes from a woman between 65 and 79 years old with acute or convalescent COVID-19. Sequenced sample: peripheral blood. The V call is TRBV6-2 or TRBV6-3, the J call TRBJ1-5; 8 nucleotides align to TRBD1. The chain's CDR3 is CASSSTQGVVVKSNQPQHF. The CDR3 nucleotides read TGTGCCAGCAGCTCTACACAGGGGGTTGTAGTGAAAAGCAATCAGCCCCAGCATTTT.